This T cell receptor beta chain was captured by sequencing in a study of blood T cell repertoires in COVID-19. The trim removed 1 base at V and 7 bases at J, leaving 6 bases unmatched. This CDR3 is 15 amino acids long. In germline, CDR1 is SGHNT, CDR2 YYREEE (reference sequence). Sequencing was performed with immunoSEQ multiplex PCR; in TCRdb, only in-frame clones are kept and a portion is missing. The table has tens of thousands of clones, around 90% seen once. The sequencing sample was made of peripheral blood. This chain joins TRBV5-4 and TRBJ2-1; the match to TRBD2 covers 9 bases. The source of this sequence is a woman older than 75 with acute or convalescent COVID-19. The CDR3 is CASSLTSGSENEQFF. The CDR3 DNA follows: TGTGCCAGCAGCTTGACTAGCGGGTCGGAAAATGAGCAGTTCTTC. The full variable domain, with the rest looked up from reference TRBV5-4 and TRBJ2-1, is ETGVTQSPTHLIKTRGQQVTLRCSSQSGHNTVSWYQQALGQGPQFIFQYYREEENGRGNFPPRFSGLQFPNYSSELNVNALELDDSALYLCASSLTSGSENEQFFGPGTRLTVL.